The clone carrying this T cell receptor (beta chain) was seen only a few times. These data come from a study of blood T cell repertoires in COVID-19. Across the study: Both acute and convalescent COVID-19 samples were obtained from the United States, Italy and Spain. Sources were T cells, B-cell-depleted T cells, or PBMCs; the material itself was cDNA or gDNA.

Original data processing: For nucleated cells, counts were estimated from reference gene primer amplification. Some clones are missing from TCRdb's copy, which holds only in-frame ones; the method was immunoSEQ multiplex PCR. For V, J and clone size, that table is used; D and trimming come from the DNA. The repertoire consists of about 43,000 clones, with approximately 82% occurring once and the leading ten covering approximately 40%. CDR3 length: 14 residues. Germline values: CDR1 LNHDA, CDR2 SQIVND (reference sequence). Germline trimming cut 8 bases from V and 0 bases from J; bases unmatched to any gene: 3.

The TCR was taken from a woman older than 75 with acute or convalescent COVID-19. V is TRBV19 and J is TRBJ2-4, with 8 bases identical to TRBD1. The source material was peripheral blood. CDR3 bases: TGTGCCAGTGGACAGGGAATAGCCAAAAACATTCAGTACTTC. Encoded protein: CASGQGIAKNIQYF.